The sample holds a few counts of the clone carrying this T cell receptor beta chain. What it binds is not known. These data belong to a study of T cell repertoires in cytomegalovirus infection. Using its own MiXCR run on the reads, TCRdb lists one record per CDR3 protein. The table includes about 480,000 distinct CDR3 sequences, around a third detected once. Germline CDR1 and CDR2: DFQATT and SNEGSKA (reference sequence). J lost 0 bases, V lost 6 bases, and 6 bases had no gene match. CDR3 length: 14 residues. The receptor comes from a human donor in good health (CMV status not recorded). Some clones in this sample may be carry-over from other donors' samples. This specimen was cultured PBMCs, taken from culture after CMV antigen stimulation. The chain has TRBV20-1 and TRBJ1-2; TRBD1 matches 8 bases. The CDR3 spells CSAKQGVTNYGYTF. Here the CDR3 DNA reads TGCAGTGCCAAACAGGGGGTGACTAACTATGGCTACACCTTC.